Shown below are 12 T cell receptor beta chains from a single sample sequenced in a study of cytomegalovirus exposure and HLA in healthy donors listed by TCRdb under 2017. Libraries were made using the immunoSEQ multiplex PCR assay. For the multiplex PCR, a mixture combining 60 forward primers for TCR Vbeta segments and 13 reverse primers for TCR Jbeta segments was used. The immuneACCESS repertoire file appears here via TCRdb, limited to in-frame rearrangements. These files lack a portion of the clones; in checked studies, under half of the deficit traces to unresolved V genes, and the cause of the others is not known. Counted in this sample were about 140,000 clones; roughly 79% of them appeared once. Approximately 1.4% of the sample goes to the ten largest clones. Sequenced input: PBMCs. These receptor sequences come from a middle-aged woman in good health and CMV-seronegative.

This clone was seen just once. The chain has TRBV7-6 and TRBJ2-5; no clear D gene. This CDR3 is built from 13 residues. V dropped 2 bases and J dropped 2 bases, with 6 bases sitting between them. CDR1 SGHVS and CDR2 FNYEAQ come from the germline V gene. In nucleotides, the CDR3 is TGTGCCAGCAGCTTATTAGTGCAAGAGACCCAGTACTTC. Amino acids: CASSLLVQETQYF.

The chain is built from TRBV27 and TRBJ1-5; 11 nucleotides match TRBD1. Germline-derived CDR1 and CDR2 are MNHEY and SMNVEV (reference sequence). The J segment lost 4 bases and the V segment lost 6 bases, leaving 5 bases of the junction unmatched. The CDR3 runs 15 residues. CDR3 protein: CASRPGQGVNQPQHF. The DNA of the CDR3 is TGTGCCAGCAGACCGGGACAGGGGGTTAATCAGCCCCAGCATTTT.

The chain joins TRBV4-1 to TRBJ1-6, with D tentatively TRBD1 (6 bases). The V end lost 0 bases, the J end lost 0 bases, and 24 bases lay between the germline ends. Germline V gene sequence: CDR1 MGHRA, CDR2 YSYEKL. The CDR3 covers 22 residues. Here the CDR3 reads CASSQEAPWQGKPSSYNSPLHF. CDR3 bases: TGCGCCAGCAGCCAAGAAGCGCCTTGGCAGGGGAAGCCTAGCTCCTATAATTCACCCCTCCACTTT.

V and J are TRBV10-3 and TRBJ1-4, with 8 bases that match TRBD1. The V gene end was trimmed by 3 bases and the J gene end by 8 bases; junction bases not matched to a gene: 5. The CDR3 loop spans 14 amino acids. Germline-derived CDR1 and CDR2 are ENHRY and SYGVKD. CDR3 region: CAISDRGREEKLFF. CDR3 nucleotide sequence: TGTGCCATCAGTGACAGGGGGCGCGAAGAAAAACTGTTTTTT.

The chain links TRBV6-5 to TRBJ2-7, with D possibly TRBD1 on 5 matching bases. The CDR3 sequence is 14 residues long. Germline V gene lookup returns CDR1 MNHEY and CDR2 SVGAGI. The V and J ends lost 6 bases and 3 bases respectively, with 15 bases between them. CDR3 amino acids: CASRTQGAVYEQYF. CDR3 bases: TGTGCCAGCAGGACTCAGGGTGCAGTCTACGAGCAGTACTTC.

The chain carries TRBV29-1 and TRBJ1-1, with D perhaps matching TRBD1 (5 bases). The CDR3 is 12 amino acids. The germline V gene encodes CDR1 SQVTM and CDR2 ANQGSEA. The V gene lost 2 bases and the J gene lost 9 bases, with 13 bases spanning the gap. DNA of the CDR3: TGCAGCGTTGAACGCAGGGAGGGGCAAGCTTTCTTT. As protein: CSVERREGQAFF.

The chain recombines TRBV6-5 with TRBJ2-5, with TRBD1 matching over 10 bases. V was pared by 2 bases and J by 5 bases, with 5 bases of the junction left unmatched. The CDR3 is 15 amino acids. From germline, CDR1 is MNHEY and CDR2 SVGAGI. CDR3 coding DNA: TGTGCCAGCAGTTACGCCGGGACAGGGGCTGAGACCCAGTACTTC. Amino acids: CASSYAGTGAETQYF.

The rearrangement joins TRBV7-9 to TRBJ2-2; D not certain. Germline V gene lookup returns CDR1 SEHNR and CDR2 FQNEAQ (reference sequence). V lost 5 bases, J lost 6 bases, and 19 bases lay in between. The CDR3 is made up of 16 amino acids. The CDR3 nucleotides read TGTGCCAGCAGCAGACAAAACCCTACGAAGGCCGGGGAGCTGTTTTTT. Translating gives CASSRQNPTKAGELFF.

V usage is TRBV18 and J usage is TRBJ1-3; perhaps TRBD1 as D (5 bases). The germline V gene encodes CDR1 KGHSH and CDR2 LQKENI. The CDR3 is 15 amino acids. V was trimmed by 2 bases and J by 0 bases, leaving 8 bases between them. CDR3 residues: CASSPWGDSGNTIYF. The CDR3 DNA reads TGTGCCAGCTCACCATGGGGGGACTCTGGAAACACCATATATTTT.

This clone was counted a single time. The rearrangement uses TRBV7-2 and TRBJ2-2; D might be TRBD2 (5 bases). Germline CDR1 is SGHTA and CDR2 is FQGNSA. The CDR3 sequence is 14 residues long. Trimming removed 7 bases from V and 6 bases from J, with 15 bases in between. CDR3 amino acids: CASTRGRDPGELFF. In DNA form, the CDR3 reads TGTGCCAGCACCCGGGGTAGGGATCCCGGGGAGCTGTTTTTT.

This clone was picked up one time. V gene TRBV6-1 combines with J gene TRBJ1-1; D is undetermined. The CDR3 has 14 amino acids. Trimming cost V 5 bases and J 1 base, with 11 bases left between them. Germline CDR1 MNHNS, CDR2 SASEGT. For the CDR3, the DNA is TGTGCCAGCAGTTATATTGCGGGGAACACTGAAGCTTTCTTT. This gives the protein CASSYIAGNTEAFF.

The chain carries TRBV5-1 and TRBJ1-1, with D possibly matching TRBD1 (5 bases). Germline assignment: CDR1 SGHRS and CDR2 YFSETQ. CDR3 size: 14 residues. V gave up 0 bases and J gave up 5 bases, with 11 bases separating them. Here the CDR3 DNA reads TGCGCCAGCAGCTTGGTCAGGGAACTTACTGAAGCTTTCTTT. Translation: CASSLVRELTEAFF.